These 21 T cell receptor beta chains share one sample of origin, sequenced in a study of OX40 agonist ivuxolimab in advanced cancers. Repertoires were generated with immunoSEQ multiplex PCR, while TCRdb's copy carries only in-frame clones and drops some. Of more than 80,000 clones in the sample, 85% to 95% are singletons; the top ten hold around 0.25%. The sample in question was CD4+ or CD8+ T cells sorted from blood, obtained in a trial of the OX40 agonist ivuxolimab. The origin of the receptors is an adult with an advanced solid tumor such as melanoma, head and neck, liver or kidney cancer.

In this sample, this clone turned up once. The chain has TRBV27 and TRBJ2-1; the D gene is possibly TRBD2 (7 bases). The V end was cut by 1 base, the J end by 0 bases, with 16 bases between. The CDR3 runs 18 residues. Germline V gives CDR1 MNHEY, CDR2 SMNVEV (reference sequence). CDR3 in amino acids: CASSLLGGGRSSYNEQFF. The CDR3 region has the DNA TGTGCCAGCAGTTTATTAGGCGGGGGCCGGAGCTCCTACAATGAGCAGTTCTTC.

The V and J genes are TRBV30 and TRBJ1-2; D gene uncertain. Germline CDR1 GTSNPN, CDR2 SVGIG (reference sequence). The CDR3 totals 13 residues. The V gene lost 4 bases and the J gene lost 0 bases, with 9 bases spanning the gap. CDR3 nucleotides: TGTGCCTGGAAACCAGGTCCTAACTATGGCTACACCTTC. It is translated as CAWKPGPNYGYTF. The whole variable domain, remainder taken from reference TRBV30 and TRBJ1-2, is SQTIHQWPATLVQPVGSPLSLECTVEGTSNPNLYWYRQAAGRGLQLLFYSVGIGQISSEVPQNLSASRPQDRQFILSSKKLLLSDSGFYLCAWKPGPNYGYTFGSGTRLTVV.

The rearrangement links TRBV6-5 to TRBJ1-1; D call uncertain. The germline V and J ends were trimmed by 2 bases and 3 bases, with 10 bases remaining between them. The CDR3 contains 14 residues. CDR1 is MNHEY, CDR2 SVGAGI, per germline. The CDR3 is CASSYVGKDTEAFF. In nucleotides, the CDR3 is TGTGCCAGCAGTTACGTCGGGAAGGACACTGAAGCTTTCTTT.

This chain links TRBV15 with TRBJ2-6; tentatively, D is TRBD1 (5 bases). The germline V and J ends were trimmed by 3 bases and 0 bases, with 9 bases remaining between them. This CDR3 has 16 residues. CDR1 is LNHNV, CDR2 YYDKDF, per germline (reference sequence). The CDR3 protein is CATSRGRDSGANVLTF. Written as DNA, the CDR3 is TGTGCCACCAGCAGGGGGCGAGACTCTGGGGCCAACGTCCTGACTTTC. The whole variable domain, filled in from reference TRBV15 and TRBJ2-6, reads DAMVIQNPRYQVTQFGKPVTLSCSQTLNHNVMYWYQQKSSQAPKLLFHYYDKDFNNEADTPDNFQSRRPNTSFCFLDIRSPGLGDTAMYLCATSRGRDSGANVLTFGAGSRLTVL.

In DNA, the CDR3 is TGTGCCAGCAGCCCCAGGGGAGGGGACACCGGGGAGCTGTTTTTT. Its protein product is CASSPRGGDTGELFF. The V and J genes are TRBV2 and TRBJ2-2; weak D call: TRBD2 (7 bases). Germline CDR1 is SNHLY and CDR2 is FYNNEI. V was trimmed by 6 bases and J by 3 bases, leaving 14 bases between them. The CDR3 extends over 15 amino acids.

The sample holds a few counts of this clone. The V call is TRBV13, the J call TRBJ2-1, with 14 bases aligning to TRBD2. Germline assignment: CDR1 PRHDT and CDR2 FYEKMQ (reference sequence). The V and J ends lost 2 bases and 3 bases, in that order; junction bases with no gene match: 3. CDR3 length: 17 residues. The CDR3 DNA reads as TGTGCCAGCAGCTTAAGGGGACTAGCGGGAGACTACAATGAGCAGTTCTTC. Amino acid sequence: CASSLRGLAGDYNEQFF.

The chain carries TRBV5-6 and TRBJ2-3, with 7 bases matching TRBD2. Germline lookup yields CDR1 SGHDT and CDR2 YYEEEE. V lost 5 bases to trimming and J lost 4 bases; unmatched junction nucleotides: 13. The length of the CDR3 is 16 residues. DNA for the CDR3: TGTGCCAGCAGGAAAGAACTTACGGGGGGACCAGATACGCAGTATTTT. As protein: CASRKELTGGPDTQYF.

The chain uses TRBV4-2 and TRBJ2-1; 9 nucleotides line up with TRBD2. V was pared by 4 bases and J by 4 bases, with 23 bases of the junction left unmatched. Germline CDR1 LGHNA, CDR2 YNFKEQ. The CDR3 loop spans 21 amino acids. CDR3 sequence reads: CASSRQLEVAGVRSSYNEQFF. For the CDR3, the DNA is TGTGCCAGCAGCCGCCAGCTCGAGGTAGCGGGAGTCAGAAGTAGTTACAATGAGCAGTTCTTC.

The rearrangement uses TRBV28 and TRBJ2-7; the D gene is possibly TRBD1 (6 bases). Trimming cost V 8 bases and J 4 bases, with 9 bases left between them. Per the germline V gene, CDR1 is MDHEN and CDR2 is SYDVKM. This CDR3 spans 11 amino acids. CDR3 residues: CASGRGYEQYF. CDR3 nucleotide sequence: TGTGCCAGCGGCAGGGGATACGAGCAGTACTTC.

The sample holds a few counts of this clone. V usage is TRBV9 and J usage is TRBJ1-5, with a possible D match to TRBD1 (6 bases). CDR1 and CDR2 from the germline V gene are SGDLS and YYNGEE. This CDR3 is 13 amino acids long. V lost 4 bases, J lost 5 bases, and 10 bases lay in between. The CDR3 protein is CASSLRGDQPQHF. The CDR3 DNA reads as TGTGCCAGCAGCCTTAGGGGGGATCAGCCCCAGCATTTT.

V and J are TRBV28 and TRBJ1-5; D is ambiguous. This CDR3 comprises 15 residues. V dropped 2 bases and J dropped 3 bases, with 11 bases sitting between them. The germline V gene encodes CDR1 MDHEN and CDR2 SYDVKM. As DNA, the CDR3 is TGTGCCAGCAGTTTACGCCGACGGAACAATCAGCCCCAGCATTTT. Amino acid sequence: CASSLRRRNNQPQHF.

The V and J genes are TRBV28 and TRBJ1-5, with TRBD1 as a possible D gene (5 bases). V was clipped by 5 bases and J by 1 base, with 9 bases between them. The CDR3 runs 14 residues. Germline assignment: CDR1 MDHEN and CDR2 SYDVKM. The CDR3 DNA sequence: TGTGCCAGCAGTGCGGGGGGGAGCAATCAGCCCCAGCATTTT. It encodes CASSAGGSNQPQHF.

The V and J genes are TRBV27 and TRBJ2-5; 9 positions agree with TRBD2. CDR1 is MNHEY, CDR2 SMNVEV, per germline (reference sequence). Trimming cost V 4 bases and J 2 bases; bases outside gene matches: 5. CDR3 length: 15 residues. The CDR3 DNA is TGTGCCAGCAGTTCCCCCAGCGGGGGGCAAGAGACCCAGTACTTC. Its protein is CASSSPSGGQETQYF.

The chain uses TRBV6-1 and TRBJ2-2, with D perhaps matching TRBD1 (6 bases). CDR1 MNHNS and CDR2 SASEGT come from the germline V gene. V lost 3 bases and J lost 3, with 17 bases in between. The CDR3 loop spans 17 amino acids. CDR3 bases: TGTGCCAGCAGTGAGGACAGTATGACTCCTTACACCGGGGAGCTGTTTTTT. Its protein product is CASSEDSMTPYTGELFF.

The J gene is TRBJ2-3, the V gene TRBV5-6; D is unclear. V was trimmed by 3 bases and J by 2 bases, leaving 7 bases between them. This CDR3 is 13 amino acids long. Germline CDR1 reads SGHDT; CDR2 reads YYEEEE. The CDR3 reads CASSYSSTDTQYF. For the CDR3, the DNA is TGTGCCAGCAGCTATTCTTCCACAGATACGCAGTATTTT.

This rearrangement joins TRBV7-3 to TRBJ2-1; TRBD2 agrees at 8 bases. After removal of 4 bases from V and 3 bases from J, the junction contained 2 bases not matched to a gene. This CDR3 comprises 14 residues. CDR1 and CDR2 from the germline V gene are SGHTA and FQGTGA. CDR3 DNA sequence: TGTGCCAGCAGCTCCGGGACTAGCTACAATGAGCAGTTCTTC. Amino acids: CASSSGTSYNEQFF.

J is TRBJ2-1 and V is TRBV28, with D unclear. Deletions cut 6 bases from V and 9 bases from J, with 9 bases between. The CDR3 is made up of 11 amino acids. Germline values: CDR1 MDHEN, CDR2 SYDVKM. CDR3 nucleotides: TGTGCCAGCAGGCGATATAGTGAGCAGTTCTTC. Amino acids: CASRRYSEQFF.

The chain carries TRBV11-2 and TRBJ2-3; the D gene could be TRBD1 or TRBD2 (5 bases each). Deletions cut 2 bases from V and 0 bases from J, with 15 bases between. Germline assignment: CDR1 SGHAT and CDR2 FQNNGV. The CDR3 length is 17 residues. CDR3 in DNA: TGTGCCAGCAGCTTAAGCGGTGGGGCAGCTAGCACAGATACGCAGTATTTT. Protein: CASSLSGGAASTDTQYF. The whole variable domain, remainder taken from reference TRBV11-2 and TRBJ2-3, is EAGVAQSPRYKIIEKRQSVAFWCNPISGHATLYWYQQILGQGPKLLIQFQNNGVVDDSQLPKDRFSAERLKGVDSTLKIQPAKLEDSAVYLCASSLSGGAASTDTQYFGPGTRLTVL.

The CDR3 loop reads CASSMMGGGGEKLFF. Here the CDR3 DNA reads TGTGCCAGCAGTATGATGGGCGGGGGAGGTGAAAAACTGTTTTTT. This rearrangement joins TRBV7-9 to TRBJ1-4, with D perhaps matching TRBD1 (5 bases). Deletions cut 6 bases from V and 7 bases from J, with 18 bases between. The CDR3 is 15 residues long. The V gene's germline CDR1 is SEHNR and CDR2 FQNEAQ (reference sequence).

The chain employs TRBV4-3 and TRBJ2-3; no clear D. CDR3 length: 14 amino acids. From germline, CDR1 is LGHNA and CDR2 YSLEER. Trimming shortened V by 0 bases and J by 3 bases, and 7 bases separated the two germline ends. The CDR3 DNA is TGCGCCAGCAGCCAAGATCCGGCGACAGATACGCAGTATTTT. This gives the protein CASSQDPATDTQYF.

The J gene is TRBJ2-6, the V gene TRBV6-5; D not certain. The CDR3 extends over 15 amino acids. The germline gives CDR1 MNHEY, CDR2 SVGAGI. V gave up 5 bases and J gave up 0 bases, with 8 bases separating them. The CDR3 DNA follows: TGTGCCAGCAGTCCCTTGGACTCTGGGGCCAACGTCCTGACTTTC. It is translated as CASSPLDSGANVLTF.